The next 29 T cell receptor beta chains were all read from a single sample in a study of cytomegalovirus exposure and HLA in healthy donors. Researchers ran the PCR with 60 Vbeta and 13 Jbeta primers. Method: immunoSEQ multiplex PCR; TCRdb's copy keeps in-frame clones and lacks some. This table holds 85,000 to 95,000 clones, 7.6% found once. Sequencing input: PBMCs. All receptors come from a man in his forties or fifties in good health and CMV-seronegative.

In this sample, this clone turned up a few times. V usage is TRBV5-1 and J usage is TRBJ2-7; D possibly corresponds to TRBD1 (6 bases). Germline CDR1 is SGHRS and CDR2 is YFSETQ. Trimming removed 2 bases at V and 2 bases at J, with 17 bases between. The length of the CDR3 is 16 residues. CDR3 sequence: CASSFSTGTQAYEQYF. CDR3 DNA sequence: TGCGCCAGCAGCTTTTCAACCGGGACACAGGCCTACGAGCAGTACTTC.

This clone was seen a few times. The rearrangement links TRBV7-3 to TRBJ2-7; D possibly corresponds to TRBD1 (5 bases). The CDR3 runs 12 residues. V gave up 1 base and J gave up 6 bases, with 7 bases separating them. Germline-derived CDR1 and CDR2 are SGHTA and FQGTGA. CDR3 protein: CASSLIGAEQYF. Here the CDR3 DNA reads TGTGCCAGCAGCTTAATTGGGGCCGAGCAGTACTTC.

This clone was recorded a few times. The chain is built from TRBV10-1 and TRBJ2-2; weak D call: TRBD2 (5 bases). The CDR3 has 12 residues. V lost 8 bases, J lost 4 bases, and 8 bases lay in between. Germline values: CDR1 WNHNN, CDR2 SYGVQD (reference sequence). CDR3 in DNA: TGCGCCAGCGGGGAGAGCACCGGGGAGCTGTTTTTT. Its protein is CASGESTGELFF.

In this sample, this clone turned up a few times. The chain employs TRBV7-8 and TRBJ2-7; possibly TRBD1 for D (6 bases). The germline CDR1 and CDR2 sequences are SGHVS and FQNEAQ. The CDR3 consists of 15 residues. V was pared by 4 bases and J by 1 base, with 14 bases between. For the CDR3, the DNA is TGTGCCAGCAGCTCGGATGGGGGCAGATCCTACGAGCAGTACTTC. Protein product: CASSSDGGRSYEQYF.

This clone was seen a few times. V usage is TRBV29-1 and J usage is TRBJ2-4, with D possibly being TRBD2 (5 bases). In germline, CDR1 is SQVTM, CDR2 ANQGSEA. This CDR3 region has 14 residues. Trimming shortened V by 5 bases and J by 0 bases, and 11 bases separated the two germline ends. The CDR3 here is CSVQRGLAKNIQYF. The CDR3 DNA sequence: TGCAGCGTTCAAAGAGGGCTAGCCAAAAACATTCAGTACTTC.

In its sample, this clone was seen a few times. The chain couples TRBV11-2 to TRBJ2-7, with D possibly being TRBD1 (6 bases). Germline V lookup: CDR1 SGHAT, CDR2 FQNNGV. This CDR3 spans 14 amino acids. The V and J ends lost 3 bases and 0 bases respectively, with 9 bases between them. This CDR3 reads CASSFGDNSYEQYF. The DNA for the CDR3 is TGTGCCAGCAGCTTTGGGGACAACTCCTACGAGCAGTACTTC. Filled out from reference TRBV11-2 and TRBJ2-7, the complete variable domain reads EAGVAQSPRYKIIEKRQSVAFWCNPISGHATLYWYQQILGQGPKLLIQFQNNGVVDDSQLPKDRFSAERLKGVDSTLKIQPAKLEDSAVYLCASSFGDNSYEQYFGPGTRLTVT.

This clone has a handful of counts. This chain links TRBV6-6 with TRBJ1-5; TRBD1 agrees at 7 bases. V was clipped by 7 bases and J by 3 bases; unmatched bases: 6. The CDR3 consists of 14 residues. The germline gives CDR1 MNHNY, CDR2 SVGAGI (reference sequence). CDR3 nucleotide sequence: TGTGCCAGCACCCCAGGACAGGTCAATCAGCCCCAGCATTTT. It is translated as CASTPGQVNQPQHF.

V usage is TRBV4-2 and J usage is TRBJ2-2; 9 nucleotides agree with TRBD1. V was clipped by 2 bases and J by 5 bases; unmatched bases: 6. Germline V CDR1 and CDR2: LGHNA, YNFKEQ. This CDR3 is built from 16 residues. In nucleotides, the CDR3 is TGTGCCAGCAGCCAAATGACAGGGGGAGGGACCGGGGAGCTGTTTTTT. Protein product: CASSQMTGGGTGELFF.

The rearrangement uses TRBV28 and TRBJ2-7; 8 nucleotides match TRBD2. There are 13 residues in the CDR3. V was pared by 8 bases and J by 3 bases, with 6 bases of the junction left unmatched. CDR1 and CDR2 (germline): MDHEN, SYDVKM. The CDR3 loop is CASGTSALYEQYF. In nucleotides, the CDR3 is TGTGCCAGCGGGACTAGTGCTCTCTACGAGCAGTACTTC.

This CDR3 is CAWRGSPGTDTQYF. Here the CDR3 DNA reads TGTGCCTGGAGAGGGAGCCCCGGCACAGATACGCAGTATTTT. The V gene is TRBV30, the J gene TRBJ2-3, with D perhaps TRBD2 (5 bases). Trimming cost V 3 bases and J 1 base, with 11 bases left between them. CDR1 is GTSNPN and CDR2 is SVGIG in the germline V gene (reference sequence). CDR3 length: 14 amino acids.

The chain couples TRBV7-3 to TRBJ1-1, with D perhaps TRBD1 (6 bases). This CDR3 is 13 amino acids long. The germline V gene encodes CDR1 SGHTA and CDR2 FQGTGA. V was shortened by 8 bases and J by 4 bases, with 14 bases between the two germline ends. In nucleotides, the CDR3 is TGTGCCAGCCGCCCACAAGGGGGCACTGAAGCTTTCTTT. Translation gives CASRPQGGTEAFF. The full variable domain, rest sourced from reference TRBV7-3 and TRBJ1-1, is GAGVSQTPSNKVTEKGKYVELRCDPISGHTALYWYRQSLGQGPEFLIYFQGTGAADDSGLPNDRFFAVRPEGSVSTLKIQRTERGDSAVYLCASRPQGGTEAFFGQGTRLTVV.

The chain links TRBV9 to TRBJ2-3, with a weak D call TRBD2 (6 bases). The germline CDR1 and CDR2 sequences are SGDLS and YYNGEE. The CDR3 consists of 23 residues. Trimming cost V 0 bases and J 2 bases, with 34 bases left between them. The CDR3 spells CASSVEELVSRESSTVDTDTQYF. The CDR3 DNA reads TGTGCCAGCAGCGTAGAAGAATTGGTGAGTCGGGAGTCCTCTACGGTCGACACAGATACGCAGTATTTT.

This chain joins TRBV18 and TRBJ1-3, with D hard to call. The V end lost 3 bases, the J end lost 0 bases, and 9 bases lay between the germline ends. Germline CDR1 KGHSH, CDR2 LQKENI. The length of the CDR3 is 15 residues. This CDR3 is CASSPKHYSGNTIYF. The CDR3 nucleotides read TGTGCCAGCTCACCCAAACACTACTCTGGAAACACCATATATTTT.

J is TRBJ1-1 and V is TRBV9, with a possible D match to TRBD1 (6 bases). This CDR3 comprises 15 residues. Germline values: CDR1 SGDLS, CDR2 YYNGEE. Between the trimmed V and J ends, which lost 2 bases and 3 bases, there was a span of 14 bases. For the CDR3, the DNA is TGTGCCAGCAGCGTGTTAGGGGCAGGGGACACTGAAGCTTTCTTT. Its protein is CASSVLGAGDTEAFF.

The chain is built from TRBV28 and TRBJ1-5, with TRBD1 identical over 7 bases. Losses at the gene ends were 2 bases for V and 7 bases for J; bases not matched to a gene: 8. CDR1 and CDR2 (germline): MDHEN, SYDVKM. The CDR3 is 15 residues long. This CDR3 is CASSLGRQGRQPQHF. The CDR3 DNA is TGTGCCAGCAGTTTAGGGCGACAGGGTCGCCAGCCCCAGCATTTT.

This CDR3 is CASSSSLRQGAFSPLHF. The CDR3 nucleotides read TGTGCCAGCAGTTCCTCCCTTCGGCAGGGGGCTTTTTCACCCCTCCACTTT. The chain uses TRBV27 and TRBJ1-6; 8 nucleotides agree with TRBD1. Germline values: CDR1 MNHEY, CDR2 SMNVEV (reference sequence). Germline trimming cut 4 bases from V and 9 bases from J; bases unmatched to any gene: 14. CDR3 length: 17 amino acids.

This clone was observed a handful of times. V gene TRBV6-1 combines with J gene TRBJ2-3, with a weak D call TRBD2 (7 bases). The CDR3 runs 16 residues. CDR1 MNHNS and CDR2 SASEGT come from the germline V gene. Trimming took 3 bases from V and 4 from J, leaving 17 bases between them. CDR3 amino acids: CASSDLSGRGPDTQYF. CDR3 in DNA: TGTGCCAGCAGTGATTTGTCGGGGCGGGGGCCAGATACGCAGTATTTT.

This clone was found a few times. The rearrangement uses TRBV28 and TRBJ2-2; 7 bases agree with TRBD1. The germline V gene has CDR1 MDHEN and CDR2 SYDVKM. CDR3 length equals 16 residues. V dropped 1 base and J dropped 1; count of bases not matched to a gene: 3. CDR3 in amino acids: CASSLLGQLNTGELFF. The CDR3 DNA sequence: TGTGCCAGCAGTTTATTGGGACAGCTGAACACCGGGGAGCTGTTTTTT. Combining the CDR3 with reference TRBV28 and TRBJ2-2 gives the whole variable domain DVKVTQSSRYLVKRTGEKVFLECVQDMDHENMFWYRQDPGLGLRLIYFSYDVKMKEKGDIPEGYSVSREKKERFSLILESASTNQTSMYLCASSLLGQLNTGELFFGEGSRLTVL.

This clone appeared a few times. The chain joins TRBV7-3 to TRBJ1-3; D unclear. Germline V gene lookup returns CDR1 SGHTA and CDR2 FQGTGA. With 2 bases removed from V and 2 bases from J, the gap between germline ends came to 7 bases. The CDR3 totals 14 residues. CDR3 loop: CASSLGVPGNTIYF. The CDR3 nucleotides are TGTGCCAGCAGCTTAGGAGTCCCTGGAAACACCATATATTTT.

This clone was seen a few times. V and J are TRBV30 and TRBJ1-4; the match to TRBD1 covers 8 bases. This CDR3 region has 15 residues. With 2 bases clipped from V and 3 bases from J, the junction kept 5 bases outside the gene matches. Germline V gives CDR1 GTSNPN, CDR2 SVGIG (reference sequence). The DNA of the CDR3 is TGTGCCTGGAGTAATCAGGGGGCGGCTAATGAAAAACTGTTTTTT. Encoded protein: CAWSNQGAANEKLFF. Supplemented by reference TRBV30 and TRBJ1-4, the full variable domain reads SQTIHQWPATLVQPVGSPLSLECTVEGTSNPNLYWYRQAAGRGLQLLFYSVGIGQISSEVPQNLSASRPQDRQFILSSKKLLLSDSGFYLCAWSNQGAANEKLFFGSGTQLSVL.

This clone was observed a few times. The gene calls are TRBV6-1 and TRBJ1-2, with TRBD1 matching over 7 bases. J lost 0 bases, V lost 5 bases, and 6 bases had no gene match. Germline CDR1 reads MNHNS; CDR2 reads SASEGT. CDR3 length equals 15 residues. The DNA for the CDR3 is TGTGCCAGCAGTCGACAGGGAAACCCTAACTATGGCTACACCTTC. Encoded protein: CASSRQGNPNYGYTF.

A few counts support this clone. The chain combines TRBV4-1 with TRBJ2-1; no clear D. The CDR3 runs 13 residues. CDR1 MGHRA and CDR2 YSYEKL come from the germline V gene. V was pared by 1 base and J by 6 bases, with 7 bases between. The CDR3 is CASSQVLRNEQFF. For the CDR3, the DNA is TGCGCCAGCAGCCAAGTACTCCGCAATGAGCAGTTCTTC.

There are a few counts of this clone. The V and J genes are TRBV4-3 and TRBJ2-3; 7 bases match TRBD2. CDR1 LGHNA and CDR2 YSLEER come from the germline V gene. The ends lost 0 bases at V and 14 bases at J; junction bases unmatched: 11. This CDR3 is built from 14 residues. CDR3 bases: TGCGCCAGCAGCCAAGATCTGGGTGGGAGGGCGACGTATTTT. Translated, it gives CASSQDLGGRATYF.

The genes are TRBV2 and TRBJ1-4, with a possible D match to TRBD1 (6 bases). Trimming removed 3 bases from V and 11 bases from J, with 13 bases in between. This CDR3 region has 13 residues. The germline gives CDR1 SNHLY, CDR2 FYNNEI. CDR3 bases: TGTGCCAGCAGTGACACAGGGTTGGGGAAACTGTTTTTT. Protein: CASSDTGLGKLFF.

This clone was counted only a few times. The J gene is TRBJ1-5, the V gene TRBV9; D ambiguous. V shed 0 bases and J shed 3 bases, with 4 bases lying between them. The CDR3 has 13 residues. Per germline, CDR1 SGDLS and CDR2 YYNGEE. The CDR3 DNA reads TGTGCCAGCAGCGTAGCCTCCAATCAGCCCCAGCATTTT. Amino acid sequence: CASSVASNQPQHF.

This clone was seen only once. In nucleotides, the CDR3 is TGCGCCAGCAGCTGGGCGGGGACCCTGGATAATGAGCAGTTCTTC. Its translation: CASSWAGTLDNEQFF. This chain joins TRBV5-1 and TRBJ2-1; possibly TRBD2 for D (6 bases). In germline, CDR1 is SGHRS, CDR2 YFSETQ. This CDR3 has 15 amino acids. The V gene lost 3 bases and the J gene lost 7 bases, with 17 bases spanning the gap.

This clone has only a few counts. J is TRBJ2-5 and V is TRBV30; D is possibly TRBD1 (5 bases). This CDR3 contains 13 residues. The V gene lost 4 bases and the J gene lost 2 bases, with 11 bases spanning the gap. Germline lookup yields CDR1 GTSNPN and CDR2 SVGIG (reference sequence). The CDR3 is CAWTEGVQETQYF. The CDR3 coding sequence is TGTGCCTGGACCGAAGGGGTTCAAGAGACCCAGTACTTC.

This clone was observed a handful of times. The chain joins TRBV30 to TRBJ1-3, with TRBD1 as a possible D gene (5 bases). CDR1 GTSNPN and CDR2 SVGIG come from the germline V gene (reference sequence). Trimming shortened V by 3 bases and J by 1 base, and 10 bases separated the two germline ends. The CDR3 spans 14 residues. CDR3 sequence (DNA): TGTGCCTGGAGCTCCAAGGGGTCTGGAAACACCATATATTTT. It is translated as CAWSSKGSGNTIYF.

This clone has only a few counts. V gene TRBV10-3 combines with J gene TRBJ2-5; possible D gene TRBD2, 7 bases. The CDR3 is 14 residues long. The V gene's germline CDR1 is ENHRY and CDR2 SYGVKD. V gave up 5 bases and J gave up 4 bases, with 14 bases separating them. CDR3 in amino acids: CAISQGGGGETQYF. The DNA for the CDR3 is TGTGCCATCAGTCAGGGAGGGGGGGGAGAGACCCAGTACTTC.